This is a list of T cell receptor beta chains from one sample in a study of blood T cell repertoires in COVID-19. TCRdb's copy holds only in-frame clones and misses some; the assay was immunoSEQ multiplex PCR. The sample lists hundreds of thousands of clones, 75% to 90% occurring once. What was sequenced was peripheral blood. These receptors were collected from a man aged 18 to 30 with COVID-19, enrolled during active disease. The CDR3 runs from the conserved cysteine through the conserved F or W. Each record gives: D gene, V gene, CDR3 length, J gene, clone size, CDR3 DNA, CDR3 protein. The D gene is left open where the match is weak. Rows may omit the clone size; those that give it use once, few, many or a size class.

d_gene: -; v_gene: TRBV5-1; len: 16; j_gene: TRBJ2-4; abundance: -; CDR3nt: TGCGCCAGCAGCTTGGTTGCGGGTGGGCCCAAAAACATTCAGTACTTC; CDR3aa: CASSLVAGGPKNIQYF
d_gene: TRBD1; v_gene: TRBV19; len: 14; j_gene: TRBJ1-5; abundance: once; CDR3nt: TGTGCCAGTAGTACCACAGGGGGCGCCCAGCCCCAGCATTTT; CDR3aa: CASSTTGGAQPQHF
d_gene: TRBD1; v_gene: TRBV6-1; len: 16; j_gene: TRBJ2-3; abundance: -; CDR3nt: TGTGCCAGCAGTGAATGGGGACAGGGGAGGACAGATACGCAGTATTTT; CDR3aa: CASSEWGQGRTDTQYF
d_gene: -; v_gene: TRBV3-1/TRBV3-2; len: 13; j_gene: TRBJ1-1; abundance: -; CDR3nt: TGTGCCAGCAGCCAAGTAAGAACCCAGGGAGCTTTCTTT; CDR3aa: CASSQVRTQGAFF
d_gene: -; v_gene: TRBV10-2; len: 21; j_gene: TRBJ2-6; abundance: once; CDR3nt: TGCGCCAGCAGTGGAGGCTTAGGGGGGGGTAGCGGACACTCTGGGGCCAACGTCCTGACTTTC; CDR3aa: CASSGGLGGGSGHSGANVLTF
d_gene: -; v_gene: TRBV5-1; len: 13; j_gene: TRBJ1-1; abundance: -; CDR3nt: TGCGCCAGCAGCCGAGACAGGTACACTGAAGCTTTCTTT; CDR3aa: CASSRDRYTEAFF
d_gene: TRBD1; v_gene: TRBV15; len: 13; j_gene: TRBJ2-3; abundance: -; CDR3nt: TGTGCCACTGGGGACAGTTTCACAGATACGCAGTATTTT; CDR3aa: CATGDSFTDTQYF
d_gene: -; v_gene: TRBV2; len: 19; j_gene: TRBJ1-6; abundance: -; CDR3nt: TGTGCCAGCAGCGCCCCCTTAAACAGCGGCGGCTCCTATAATTCACCCCTCCACTTT; CDR3aa: CASSAPLNSGGSYNSPLHF
d_gene: -; v_gene: TRBV5-6; len: 14; j_gene: TRBJ1-1; abundance: -; CDR3nt: TGTGCCAGCAGCTTGTTTATGGGCCCCACTGAAGCTTTCTTT; CDR3aa: CASSLFMGPTEAFF
d_gene: -; v_gene: TRBV5-1; len: 16; j_gene: TRBJ2-6; abundance: -; CDR3nt: TGCGCCAGCAGCAGGGGTTTCGGTACTGGGGCCAACGTCCTGACTTTC; CDR3aa: CASSRGFGTGANVLTF
d_gene: TRBD1; v_gene: TRBV3-1/TRBV3-2; len: 15; j_gene: TRBJ1-5; abundance: -; CDR3nt: TGTGCCAGCAGCCAAGATCCGACAGGGGGACAGCCCCAGCATTTT; CDR3aa: CASSQDPTGGQPQHF
d_gene: TRBD1; v_gene: TRBV5-4; len: 16; j_gene: TRBJ1-6; abundance: -; CDR3nt: TGTGCCAGCAGGGCAGGCAGGGGGGACAATAATTCACCCCTCCACTTT; CDR3aa: CASRAGRGDNNSPLHF
d_gene: TRBD2; v_gene: TRBV9; len: 16; j_gene: TRBJ2-1; abundance: -; CDR3nt: TGTGCCAGCAGCGTAGACCAGCGGGATGGGTACAATGAGCAGTTCTTC; CDR3aa: CASSVDQRDGYNEQFF
d_gene: -; v_gene: TRBV19; len: 12; j_gene: TRBJ2-2; abundance: few; CDR3nt: TGTGCCAGTAGTCCTTTCACCGGGGAGCTGTTTTTT; CDR3aa: CASSPFTGELFF
d_gene: TRBD2; v_gene: TRBV2; len: 14; j_gene: TRBJ2-1; abundance: -; CDR3nt: TGTGCCAGCAGTGAAAGCGGGAGAAGCAATGAGCAGTTCTTC; CDR3aa: CASSESGRSNEQFF
d_gene: -; v_gene: TRBV4-2; len: 14; j_gene: TRBJ1-1; abundance: -; CDR3nt: TGTGCCAGCAGCCAAGATGTATGGGCCCCTGAAGCTTTCTTT; CDR3aa: CASSQDVWAPEAFF
d_gene: -; v_gene: TRBV6-5; len: 13; j_gene: TRBJ1-2; abundance: -; CDR3nt: TGTGCCAGCAGGATACTCACCGGGTATGGCTACACCTTC; CDR3aa: CASRILTGYGYTF
d_gene: TRBD1; v_gene: TRBV27; len: 15; j_gene: TRBJ2-3; abundance: -; CDR3nt: TGTGCCAGCAGTTTATGGGGACAGGGGACAGATACGCAGTATTTT; CDR3aa: CASSLWGQGTDTQYF
d_gene: -; v_gene: TRBV14; len: 13; j_gene: TRBJ2-5; abundance: -; CDR3nt: TGTGCCAGCAGCCTCCCGGGGGACGAGACCCAGTACTTC; CDR3aa: CASSLPGDETQYF
d_gene: TRBD1; v_gene: TRBV2; len: 14; j_gene: TRBJ1-4; abundance: many; CDR3nt: TGTGCCAGCAGGGGGACAGGGGGGAATGAAAAACTGTTTTTT; CDR3aa: CASRGTGGNEKLFF
d_gene: -; v_gene: TRBV3-1/TRBV3-2; len: 15; j_gene: TRBJ2-7; abundance: -; CDR3nt: TGTGCCAGCAGCCAAGATCGAGGACTACAGGTAACCAACGTCTTC; CDR3aa: CASSQDRGLQVTNVF